This T cell receptor beta chain appears in the sequencing data of a study of cytomegalovirus exposure and HLA in healthy donors. Whole-study results and caveats: Presence/absence analysis assumed near-uniform sequencing depth across donors. Upon later analysis, TCR association rates were observed to vary by HLA locus, being highest for DRB1 and lowest for HLA-C. HLA alleles showed associations with 16,951 TCR beta sequences in a later analysis, at a 0.05 false discovery rate. The study recorded more than 150 TCR beta chains that were cytomegalovirus-associated.

The primer mix had 60 Vbeta and 13 Jbeta primers. Assay used: immunoSEQ multiplex PCR; TCRdb lists only in-frame clones, some missing. Of some 130,000 clones detected, roughly three quarters appear once; the ten largest clones hold around 1.9%. As regards this clone: Its target is unknown. The sample holds other DNA sequences that translate to the same CDR3.

CDR3 size: 13 residues. Germline assignment: CDR1 LNHDA and CDR2 SQIVND (reference sequence). V gave up 5 bases and J gave up 5 bases, with 13 bases separating them. This sequence joins TRBV19 and TRBJ2-7, with D tentatively TRBD1 (7 bases). Sequenced: PBMCs. The receptor was derived from a middle-aged woman in good health and CMV-seronegative. Written as DNA, the CDR3 is TGTGCCAGTAGTGACAGGGCTAGCGACGAGCAGTACTTC. Protein product: CASSDRASDEQYF.